The present entry profiles one T cell receptor beta chain with its context. One end of the junction varies from germline; a read error may be responsible. The library came from three nested PCR rounds adapted from ARM-PCR protocols. TCRdb re-called the multiplex PCR reads through MiXCR, storing one row per CDR3 protein. The table includes 220,000 or so distinct CDR3 sequences, 70% to 75% detected once. The template was RNA from unsorted bulk tissue. Germline loops: CDR1 SGHAT, CDR2 FQNNGV. The CDR3 sequence is 13 residues long. The data originate from a study of tumor and adjacent non-tumor tissue in lung cancer. Background on the study: The cohort had approximately 13 adenocarcinoma, 2 squamous cell and 1 small cell patients. Patients were aged roughly 30 to 76, 10 men and 5 women, stage I to III. Some 4.2 million productive TCRbeta reads were obtained per sample on average.

This chain uses TRBV11-2 with TRBJ2-3, with no clear D. The sequence was obtained from a man in his sixties with non-small cell lung cancer. Sequenced sample: lung tumor tissue. CDR3 amino acids: CASSLYVTDMQYF. In nucleotides, the CDR3 is TGTGCCAGCAGCTTATACGTAACAGATATGCAGTATTTT.